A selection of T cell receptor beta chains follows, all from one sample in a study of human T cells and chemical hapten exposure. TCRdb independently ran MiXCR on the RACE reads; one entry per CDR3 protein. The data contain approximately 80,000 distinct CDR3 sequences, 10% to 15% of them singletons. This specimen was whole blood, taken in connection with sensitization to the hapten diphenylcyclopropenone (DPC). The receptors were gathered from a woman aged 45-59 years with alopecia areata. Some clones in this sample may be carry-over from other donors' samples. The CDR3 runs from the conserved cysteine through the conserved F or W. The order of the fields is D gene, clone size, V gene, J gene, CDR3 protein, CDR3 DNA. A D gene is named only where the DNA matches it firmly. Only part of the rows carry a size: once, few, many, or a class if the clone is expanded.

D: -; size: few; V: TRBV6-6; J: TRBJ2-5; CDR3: CASSYSGSIRGETQYF; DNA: TGTGCCAGCAGTTACTCAGGATCCATTCGGGGCGAGACCCAGTACTTC
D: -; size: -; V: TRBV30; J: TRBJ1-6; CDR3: CAWSMEGFNSPLHF; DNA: TGTGCCTGGAGTATGGAGGGTTTTAATTCACCCCTCCACTTT
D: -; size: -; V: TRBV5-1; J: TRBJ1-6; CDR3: CASSGTGRPNSPLHF; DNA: TGCGCCAGCAGCGGAACGGGACGGCCCAATTCACCCCTCCACTTT
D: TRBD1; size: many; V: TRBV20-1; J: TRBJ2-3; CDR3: CSARGADRETDTQYF; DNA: TGCAGTGCTAGAGGTGCGGACAGGGAGACAGATACGCAGTATTTT
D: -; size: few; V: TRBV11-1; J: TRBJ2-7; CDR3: CASSFHNYEQYF; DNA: TGTGCCAGCAGCTTTCACAACTACGAGCAGTACTTC
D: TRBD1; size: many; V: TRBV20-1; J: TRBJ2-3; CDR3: CSARDPGQGRKTDTQYF; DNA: TGCAGTGCTAGAGACCCGGGACAGGGTCGAAAGACAGATACGCAGTATTTT
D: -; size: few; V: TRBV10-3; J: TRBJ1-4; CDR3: CAIRDTGDENEKLFF; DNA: TGTGCCATCAGGGATACGGGGGACGAAAATGAAAAACTGTTTTTT
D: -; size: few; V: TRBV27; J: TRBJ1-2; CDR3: CASSLQGRYGYTF; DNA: TGTGCCAGCAGCCTACAGGGCCGCTATGGCTACACCTTC
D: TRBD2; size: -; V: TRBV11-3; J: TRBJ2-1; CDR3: CASSRGSGRYDEQFF; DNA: TGTGCCAGCAGCCGAGGTAGCGGGAGGTACGATGAGCAGTTCTTC
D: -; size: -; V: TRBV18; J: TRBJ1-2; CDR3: CASSPPLADGDGYTF; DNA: TGTGCCAGCTCACCACCTCTCGCAGACGGCGATGGCTACACCTTC
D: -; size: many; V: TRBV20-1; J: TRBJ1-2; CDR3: CSASTGERYGYTF; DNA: TGCAGTGCTAGTACGGGGGAGCGGTATGGCTACACCTTC
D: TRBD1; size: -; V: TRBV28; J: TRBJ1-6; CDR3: CASNTGDTPLHF; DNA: TGTGCCAGCAATACAGGGGATACACCCCTCCACTTT